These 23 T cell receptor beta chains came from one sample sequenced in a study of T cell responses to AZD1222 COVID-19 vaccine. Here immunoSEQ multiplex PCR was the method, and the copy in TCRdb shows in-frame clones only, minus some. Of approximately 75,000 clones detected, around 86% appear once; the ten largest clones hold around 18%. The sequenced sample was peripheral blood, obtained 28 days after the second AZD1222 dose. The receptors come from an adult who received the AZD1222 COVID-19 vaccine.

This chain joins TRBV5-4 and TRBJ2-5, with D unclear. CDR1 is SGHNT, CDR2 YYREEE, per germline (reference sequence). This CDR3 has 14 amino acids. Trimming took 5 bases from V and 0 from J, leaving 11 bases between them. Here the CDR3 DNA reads TGTGCCAGCAGAAAGGACCAAAACCAAGAGACCCAGTACTTC. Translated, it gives CASRKDQNQETQYF.

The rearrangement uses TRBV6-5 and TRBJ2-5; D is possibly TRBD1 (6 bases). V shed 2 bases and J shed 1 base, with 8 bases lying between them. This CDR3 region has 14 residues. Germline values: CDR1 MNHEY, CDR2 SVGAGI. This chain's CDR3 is CASSYVTGQETQYF. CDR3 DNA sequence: TGTGCCAGCAGTTACGTGACAGGCCAAGAGACCCAGTACTTC.

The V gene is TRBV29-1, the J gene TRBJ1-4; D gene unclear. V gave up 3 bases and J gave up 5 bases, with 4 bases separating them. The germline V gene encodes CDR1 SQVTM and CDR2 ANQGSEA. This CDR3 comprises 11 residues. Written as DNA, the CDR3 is TGCAGCGTTGACGGGAATGAAAAACTGTTTTTT. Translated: CSVDGNEKLFF. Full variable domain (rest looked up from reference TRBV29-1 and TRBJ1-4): SAVISQKPSRDICQRGTSLTIQCQVDSQVTMMFWYRQQPGQSLTLIATANQGSEATYESGFVIDKFPISRPNLTFSTLTVSNMSPEDSSIYLCSVDGNEKLFFGSGTQLSVL.

CDR3 region: CASSYAGAGANVLTF. The DNA for the CDR3 is TGTGCCAGCAGTTATGCGGGGGCTGGGGCCAACGTCCTGACTTTC. V gene TRBV6-5 combines with J gene TRBJ2-6; 7 bases match TRBD2. CDR1 and CDR2 (germline): MNHEY, SVGAGI. The CDR3 length is 15 residues. V shed 3 bases and J 2 bases; nucleotides not matched to a gene: 1.

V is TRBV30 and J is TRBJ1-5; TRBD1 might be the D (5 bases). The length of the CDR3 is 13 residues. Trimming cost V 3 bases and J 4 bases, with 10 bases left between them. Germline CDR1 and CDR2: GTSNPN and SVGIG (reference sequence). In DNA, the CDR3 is TGTGCCTGGAGCACAGGCCCAAATCAGCCCCAGCATTTT. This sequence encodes CAWSTGPNQPQHF.

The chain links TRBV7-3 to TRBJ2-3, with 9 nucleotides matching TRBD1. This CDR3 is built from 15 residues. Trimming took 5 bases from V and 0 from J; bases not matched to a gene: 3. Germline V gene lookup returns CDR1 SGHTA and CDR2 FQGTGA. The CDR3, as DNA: TGTGCCAGCAGCCCCGGGACAGGGAGCACAGATACGCAGTATTTT. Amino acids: CASSPGTGSTDTQYF.

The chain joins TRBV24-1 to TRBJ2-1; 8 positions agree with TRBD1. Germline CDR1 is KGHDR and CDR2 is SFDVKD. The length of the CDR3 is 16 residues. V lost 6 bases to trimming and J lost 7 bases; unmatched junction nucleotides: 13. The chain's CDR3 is CATSLYGTGVLNEQFF. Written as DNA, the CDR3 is TGTGCCACCAGTCTCTATGGGACAGGCGTATTGAATGAGCAGTTCTTC.

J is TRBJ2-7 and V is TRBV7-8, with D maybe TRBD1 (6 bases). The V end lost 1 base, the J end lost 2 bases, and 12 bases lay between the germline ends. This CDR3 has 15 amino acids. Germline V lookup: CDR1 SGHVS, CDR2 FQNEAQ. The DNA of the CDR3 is TGTGCCAGCAGCTTAGACCAGGGGATAACCTACGAGCAGTACTTC. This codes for CASSLDQGITYEQYF. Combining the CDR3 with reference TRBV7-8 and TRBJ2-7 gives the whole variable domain GAGVSQSPRYKVAKRGQDVALRCDPISGHVSLFWYQQALGQGPEFLTYFQNEAQLDKSGLPSDRFFAERPEGSVSTLKIQRTQQEDSAVYLCASSLDQGITYEQYFGPGTRLTVT.

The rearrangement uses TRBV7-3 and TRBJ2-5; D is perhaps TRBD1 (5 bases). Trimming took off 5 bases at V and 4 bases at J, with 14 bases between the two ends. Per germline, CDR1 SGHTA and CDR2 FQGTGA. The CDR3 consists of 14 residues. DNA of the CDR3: TGTGCCAGCAGCGGCCAGGGTAGAGGAGAGACCCAGTACTTC. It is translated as CASSGQGRGETQYF.

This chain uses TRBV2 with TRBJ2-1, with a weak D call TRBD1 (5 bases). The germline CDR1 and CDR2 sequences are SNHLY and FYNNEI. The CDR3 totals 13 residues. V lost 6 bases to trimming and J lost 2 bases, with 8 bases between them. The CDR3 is CASRTGPYNEQFF. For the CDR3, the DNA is TGTGCCAGCAGAACAGGCCCCTACAATGAGCAGTTCTTC.

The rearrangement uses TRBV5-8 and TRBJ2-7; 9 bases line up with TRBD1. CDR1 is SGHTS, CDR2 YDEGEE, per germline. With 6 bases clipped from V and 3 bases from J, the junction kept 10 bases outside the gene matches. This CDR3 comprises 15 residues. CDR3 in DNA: TGTGCCAGCACCGTCCTCGGACAGGGGAACTACGAGCAGTACTTC. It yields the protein CASTVLGQGNYEQYF. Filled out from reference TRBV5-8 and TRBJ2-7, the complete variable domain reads EAGVTQSPTHLIKTRGQQATLRCSPISGHTSVYWYQQALGLGLQFLLWYDEGEERNRGNFPPRFSGRQFPNYSSELNVNALELEDSALYLCASTVLGQGNYEQYFGPGTRLTVT.

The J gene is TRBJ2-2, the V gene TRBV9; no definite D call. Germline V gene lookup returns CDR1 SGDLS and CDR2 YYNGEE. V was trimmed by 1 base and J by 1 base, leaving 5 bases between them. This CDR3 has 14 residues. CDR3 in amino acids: CASSVKWNTGELFF. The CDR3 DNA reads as TGTGCCAGCAGCGTAAAATGGAACACCGGGGAGCTGTTTTTT. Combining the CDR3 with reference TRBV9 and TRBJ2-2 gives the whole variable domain DSGVTQTPKHLITATGQRVTLRCSPRSGDLSVYWYQQSLDQGLQFLIQYYNGEERAKGNILERFSAQQFPDLHSELNLSSLELGDSALYFCASSVKWNTGELFFGEGSRLTVL.

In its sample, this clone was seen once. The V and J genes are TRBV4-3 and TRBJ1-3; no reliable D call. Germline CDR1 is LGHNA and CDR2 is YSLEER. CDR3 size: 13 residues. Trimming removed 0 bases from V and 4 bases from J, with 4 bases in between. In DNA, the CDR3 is TGCGCCAGCAGCCAAGACCACGGAAACACCATATATTTT. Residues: CASSQDHGNTIYF.

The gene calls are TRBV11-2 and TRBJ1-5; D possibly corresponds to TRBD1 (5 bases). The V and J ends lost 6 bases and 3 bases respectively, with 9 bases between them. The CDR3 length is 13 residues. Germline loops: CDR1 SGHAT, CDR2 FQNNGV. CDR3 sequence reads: CASSSGYNQPQHF. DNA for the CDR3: TGTGCCAGCAGTTCAGGGTACAATCAGCCCCAGCATTTT.

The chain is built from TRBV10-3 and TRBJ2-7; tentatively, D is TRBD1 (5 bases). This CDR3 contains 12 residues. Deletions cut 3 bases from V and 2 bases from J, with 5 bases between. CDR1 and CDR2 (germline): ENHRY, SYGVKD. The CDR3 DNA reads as TGTGCCATCAGTGAACAGGCCTACGAGCAGTACTTC. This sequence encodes CAISEQAYEQYF.

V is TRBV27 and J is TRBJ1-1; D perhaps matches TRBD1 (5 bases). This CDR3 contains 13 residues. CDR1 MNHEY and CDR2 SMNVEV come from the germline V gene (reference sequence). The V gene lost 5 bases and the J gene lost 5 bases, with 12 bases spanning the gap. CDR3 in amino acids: CASSAGPWTEAFF. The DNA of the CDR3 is TGTGCCAGCAGTGCGGGACCGTGGACTGAAGCTTTCTTT.

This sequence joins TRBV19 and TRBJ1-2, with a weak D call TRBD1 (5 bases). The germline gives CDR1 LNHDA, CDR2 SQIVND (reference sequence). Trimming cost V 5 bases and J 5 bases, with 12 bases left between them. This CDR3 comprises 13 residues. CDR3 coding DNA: TGTGCCAGTAGTGTGACAGTCGCGTATGGCTACACCTTC. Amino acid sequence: CASSVTVAYGYTF.

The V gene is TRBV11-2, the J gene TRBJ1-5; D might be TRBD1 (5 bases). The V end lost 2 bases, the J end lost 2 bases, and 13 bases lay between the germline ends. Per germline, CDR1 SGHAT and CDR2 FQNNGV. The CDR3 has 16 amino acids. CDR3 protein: CASSLLSGRGNQPQHF. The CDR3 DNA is TGTGCCAGCAGCTTACTCTCGGGGCGCGGCAATCAGCCCCAGCATTTT.

The CDR3 bases are TGTGCCTGGAGTAGGCTCCAGAACACCGGGGAGCTGTTTTTT. Residues: CAWSRLQNTGELFF. V gene TRBV30 combines with J gene TRBJ2-2; D uncertain. V lost 2 bases and J lost 1, with 8 bases in between. The CDR3 consists of 14 residues. CDR1 and CDR2 from the germline V gene are GTSNPN and SVGIG (reference sequence).

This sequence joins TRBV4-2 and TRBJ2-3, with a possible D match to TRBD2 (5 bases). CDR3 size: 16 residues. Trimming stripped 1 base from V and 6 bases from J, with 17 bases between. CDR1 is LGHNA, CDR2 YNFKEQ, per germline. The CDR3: CASSQGTGFEDDTQYF. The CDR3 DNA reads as TGTGCCAGCAGCCAAGGGACGGGGTTTGAAGACGATACGCAGTATTTT.

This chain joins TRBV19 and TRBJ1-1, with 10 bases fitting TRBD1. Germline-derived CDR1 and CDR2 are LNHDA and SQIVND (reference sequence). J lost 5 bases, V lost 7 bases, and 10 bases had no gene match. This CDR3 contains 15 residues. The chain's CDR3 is CASNPWAGQGTEAFF. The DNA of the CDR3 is TGTGCCAGTAACCCGTGGGCGGGACAGGGGACTGAAGCTTTCTTT.

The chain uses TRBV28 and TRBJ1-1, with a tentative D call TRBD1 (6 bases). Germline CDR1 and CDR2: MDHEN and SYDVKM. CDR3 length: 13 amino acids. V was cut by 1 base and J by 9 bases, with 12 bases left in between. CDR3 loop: CASSLYGTPKAFF. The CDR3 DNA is TGTGCCAGCAGTTTATACGGGACACCTAAAGCTTTCTTT.

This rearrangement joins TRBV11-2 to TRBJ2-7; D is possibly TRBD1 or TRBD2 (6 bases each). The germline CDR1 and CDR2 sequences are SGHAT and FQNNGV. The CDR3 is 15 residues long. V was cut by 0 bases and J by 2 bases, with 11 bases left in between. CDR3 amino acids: CASSLDGGQTYEQYF. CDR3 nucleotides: TGTGCCAGCAGCTTAGATGGGGGGCAAACCTACGAGCAGTACTTC.